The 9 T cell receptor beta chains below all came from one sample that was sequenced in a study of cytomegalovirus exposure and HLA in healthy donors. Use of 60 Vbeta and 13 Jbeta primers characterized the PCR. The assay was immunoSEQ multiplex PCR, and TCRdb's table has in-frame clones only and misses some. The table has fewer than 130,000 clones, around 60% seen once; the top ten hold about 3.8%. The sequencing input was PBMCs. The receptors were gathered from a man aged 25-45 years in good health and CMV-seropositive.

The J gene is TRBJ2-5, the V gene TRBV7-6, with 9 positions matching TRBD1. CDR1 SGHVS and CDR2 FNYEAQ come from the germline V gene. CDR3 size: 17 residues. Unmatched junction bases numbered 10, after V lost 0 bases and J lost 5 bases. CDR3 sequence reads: CASSLAQGTGFGETQYF. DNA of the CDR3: TGTGCCAGCAGCTTAGCGCAAGGGACAGGGTTTGGGGAGACCCAGTACTTC.

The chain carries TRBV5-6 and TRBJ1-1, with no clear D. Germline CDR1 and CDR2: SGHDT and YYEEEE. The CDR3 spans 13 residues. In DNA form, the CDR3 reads TGTGCTACACGGGTGAGGATGAACACTGAAGCTTTCTTT. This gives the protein CATRVRMNTEAFF.

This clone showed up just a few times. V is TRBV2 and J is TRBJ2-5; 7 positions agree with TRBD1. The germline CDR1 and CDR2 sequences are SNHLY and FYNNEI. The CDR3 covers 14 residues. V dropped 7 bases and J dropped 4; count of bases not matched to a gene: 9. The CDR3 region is CASKLTGLIETQYF. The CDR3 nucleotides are TGTGCCAGCAAGTTGACAGGGCTAATAGAGACCCAGTACTTC.

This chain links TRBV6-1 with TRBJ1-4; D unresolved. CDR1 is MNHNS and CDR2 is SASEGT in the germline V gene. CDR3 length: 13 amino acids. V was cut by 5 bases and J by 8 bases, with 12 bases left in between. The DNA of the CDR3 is TGTGCCAGCAGTCCCAGTGGGAGAGAAAAACTGTTTTTT. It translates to CASSPSGREKLFF.

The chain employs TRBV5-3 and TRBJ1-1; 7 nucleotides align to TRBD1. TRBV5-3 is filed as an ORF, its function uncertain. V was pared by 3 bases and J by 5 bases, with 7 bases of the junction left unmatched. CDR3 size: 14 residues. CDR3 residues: CARSSDRVETEAFF. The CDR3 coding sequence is TGTGCCAGAAGCTCCGACAGGGTAGAGACTGAAGCTTTCTTT.

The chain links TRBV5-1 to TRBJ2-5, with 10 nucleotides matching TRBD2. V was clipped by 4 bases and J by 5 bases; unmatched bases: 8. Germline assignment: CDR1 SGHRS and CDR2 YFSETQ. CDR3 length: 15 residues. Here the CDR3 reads CASSQGTSAGETQYF. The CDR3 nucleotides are TGCGCCAGCAGCCAAGGGACTAGCGCCGGGGAGACCCAGTACTTC. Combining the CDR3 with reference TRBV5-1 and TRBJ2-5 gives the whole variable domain KAGVTQTPRYLIKTRGQQVTLSCSPISGHRSVSWYQQTPGQGLQFLFEYFSETQRNKGNFPGRFSGRQFSNSRSEMNVSTLELGDSALYLCASSQGTSAGETQYFGPGTRLLVL.

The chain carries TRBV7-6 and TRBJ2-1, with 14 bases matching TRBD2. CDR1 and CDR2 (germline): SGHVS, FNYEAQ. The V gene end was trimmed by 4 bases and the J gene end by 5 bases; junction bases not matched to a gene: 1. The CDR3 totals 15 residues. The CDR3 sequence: CASSWTSGGNNEQFF. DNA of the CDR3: TGTGCCAGCAGCTGGACTAGCGGGGGGAACAATGAGCAGTTCTTC. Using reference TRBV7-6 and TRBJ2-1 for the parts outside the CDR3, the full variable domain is GAGVSQSPRYKVTKRGQDVALRCDPISGHVSLYWYRQALGQGPEFLTYFNYEAQQDKSGLPNDRFSAERPEGSISTLTIQRTEQRDSAMYRCASSWTSGGNNEQFFGPGTRLTVL.

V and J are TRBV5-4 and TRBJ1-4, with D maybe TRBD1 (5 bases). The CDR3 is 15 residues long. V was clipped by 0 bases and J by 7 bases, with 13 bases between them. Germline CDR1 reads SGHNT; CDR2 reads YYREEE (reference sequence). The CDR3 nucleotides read TGTGCCAGCAGCTTGGAAGGGTGGAGGGGTGAAAAACTGTTTTTT. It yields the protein CASSLEGWRGEKLFF.

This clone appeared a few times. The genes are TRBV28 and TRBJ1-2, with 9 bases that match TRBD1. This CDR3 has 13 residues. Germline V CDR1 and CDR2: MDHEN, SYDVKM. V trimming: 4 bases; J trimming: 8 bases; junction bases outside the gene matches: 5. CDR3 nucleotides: TGTGCCAGCAGTTCGGGACAGGGACTCGGCTACACCTTC. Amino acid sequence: CASSSGQGLGYTF.